These T cell receptor beta chains were read from a single sample in a study of blood T cell repertoires in COVID-19. Sequencing was performed with immunoSEQ multiplex PCR; in TCRdb, only in-frame clones are kept and a portion is missing. The table has approximately 330,000 clones, approximately 88% seen once; the top ten hold around 8.9%. Sequenced: peripheral blood. The receptors here all came from a man aged 30 to 39 with COVID-19, enrolled during active disease. Both conserved end residues are part of each CDR3. D genes are given only for firm matches. Clone size appears in some rows only: once, few, many, or a class for an expanded clone.

cdr3_length: 15
v_call: TRBV6-2/TRBV6-3
d_call: TRBD1
j_call: TRBJ2-3
clone_size: once
cdr3_aa: CASSRAGGWSDTQYF
cdr3_nt: TGTGCCAGCAGTCGTGCAGGGGGATGGTCAGATACGCAGTATTTT

cdr3_length: 16
v_call: TRBV28
d_call: TRBD1
j_call: TRBJ2-3
clone_size: -
cdr3_aa: CASRPTGDRSTDTQYF
cdr3_nt: TGTGCCAGCCGCCCCACAGGGGACAGAAGCACAGATACGCAGTATTTT

cdr3_length: 12
v_call: TRBV6-5
d_call: -
j_call: TRBJ1-1
clone_size: -
cdr3_aa: CASSRQDTEAFF
cdr3_nt: TGTGCCAGCAGCCGTCAGGACACTGAAGCTTTCTTT

cdr3_length: 14
v_call: TRBV2
d_call: TRBD1
j_call: TRBJ1-5
clone_size: -
cdr3_aa: CASSPDRGNQPQHF
cdr3_nt: TGTGCCAGCAGTCCAGACAGGGGCAATCAGCCCCAGCATTTT

cdr3_length: 14
v_call: TRBV4-3
d_call: TRBD1
j_call: TRBJ1-1
clone_size: -
cdr3_aa: CASSQTGEYTEAFF
cdr3_nt: TGCGCCAGCAGCCAGACAGGGGAGTACACTGAAGCTTTCTTT

cdr3_length: 15
v_call: TRBV28
d_call: -
j_call: TRBJ1-4
clone_size: -
cdr3_aa: CASSFMQGLTEKLFF
cdr3_nt: TGTGCCAGCAGTTTCATGCAGGGTTTAACTGAAAAACTGTTTTTT

cdr3_length: 14
v_call: TRBV5-1
d_call: -
j_call: TRBJ1-2
clone_size: -
cdr3_aa: CASSLGVQGYGYTF
cdr3_nt: TGCGCCAGCAGCTTGGGTGTTCAGGGCTATGGCTACACCTTC

cdr3_length: 15
v_call: TRBV5-1
d_call: TRBD2
j_call: TRBJ2-7
clone_size: -
cdr3_aa: CASSSIAGGIYEQYF
cdr3_nt: TGCGCCAGCAGCTCGATAGCGGGGGGGATCTACGAGCAGTACTTC

cdr3_length: 14
v_call: TRBV5-1
d_call: -
j_call: TRBJ2-7
clone_size: -
cdr3_aa: CASSSQKGVNEQYF
cdr3_nt: TGCGCCAGCAGCTCGCAAAAGGGGGTGAACGAGCAGTACTTC

cdr3_length: 17
v_call: TRBV11-2
d_call: -
j_call: TRBJ2-7
clone_size: once
cdr3_aa: CASSLNLPGAFLYEQYF
cdr3_nt: TGTGCCAGCAGCCTAAACCTTCCAGGGGCCTTCCTCTACGAGCAGTACTTC

cdr3_length: 15
v_call: TRBV3-1/TRBV3-2
d_call: -
j_call: TRBJ1-2
clone_size: -
cdr3_aa: CASSQGGEAIYGYTF
cdr3_nt: TGTGCCAGCAGCCAAGGTGGTGAGGCCATCTATGGCTACACCTTC

cdr3_length: 13
v_call: TRBV29-1
d_call: -
j_call: TRBJ2-3
clone_size: -
cdr3_aa: CSVSQGYTDTQYF
cdr3_nt: TGCAGCGTGTCCCAGGGGTATACAGATACGCAGTATTTT

cdr3_length: 15
v_call: TRBV7-7
d_call: TRBD1
j_call: TRBJ2-1
clone_size: -
cdr3_aa: CASSPGQGAVNEQFF
cdr3_nt: TGTGCCAGCAGCCCAGGGCAGGGGGCAGTCAATGAGCAGTTCTTC

cdr3_length: 16
v_call: TRBV4-3
d_call: TRBD1
j_call: TRBJ1-3
clone_size: few
cdr3_aa: CASSQADRATGNTIYF
cdr3_nt: TGCGCCAGCAGCCAAGCCGACAGGGCGACAGGAAACACCATATATTTT

cdr3_length: 13
v_call: TRBV7-2
d_call: TRBD2
j_call: TRBJ2-3
clone_size: few
cdr3_aa: CASSLVGGDTQYF
cdr3_nt: TGTGCCAGCAGCTTAGTGGGGGGGGATACGCAGTATTTT

cdr3_length: 15
v_call: TRBV4-1
d_call: TRBD1
j_call: TRBJ2-1
clone_size: -
cdr3_aa: CASSQQGVGYNEQFF
cdr3_nt: TGCGCCAGCAGCCAACAGGGGGTAGGCTACAATGAGCAGTTCTTC

cdr3_length: 19
v_call: TRBV11-2
d_call: TRBD1
j_call: TRBJ2-6
clone_size: -
cdr3_aa: CASGFGPGQVSSGANVLTF
cdr3_nt: TGTGCCAGCGGATTTGGGCCGGGACAGGTAAGCTCTGGGGCCAACGTCCTGACTTTC

cdr3_length: 16
v_call: TRBV15
d_call: -
j_call: TRBJ2-5
clone_size: -
cdr3_aa: CATSRDGAGIQETQYF
cdr3_nt: TGTGCCACCAGCAGAGACGGGGCGGGAATACAAGAGACCCAGTACTTC

cdr3_length: 15
v_call: TRBV30
d_call: TRBD2
j_call: TRBJ2-2
clone_size: -
cdr3_aa: CAWNPRDYNTGELFF
cdr3_nt: TGTGCCTGGAATCCTCGGGACTATAACACCGGGGAGCTGTTTTTT

cdr3_length: 17
v_call: TRBV7-9
d_call: -
j_call: TRBJ2-3
clone_size: -
cdr3_aa: CASSTRGGNGLTDTQYF
cdr3_nt: TGTGCCAGCAGCACTAGAGGTGGGAATGGCCTAACAGATACGCAGTATTTT

cdr3_length: 14
v_call: TRBV6-5
d_call: -
j_call: TRBJ1-2
clone_size: -
cdr3_aa: CASRDKQANYGYTF
cdr3_nt: TGTGCCAGCAGAGACAAACAAGCAAACTATGGCTACACCTTC

cdr3_length: 14
v_call: TRBV11-2
d_call: -
j_call: TRBJ2-7
clone_size: -
cdr3_aa: CASSSPDKPYEQYF
cdr3_nt: TGTGCCAGCAGCTCACCGGACAAGCCCTACGAGCAGTACTTC

cdr3_length: 11
v_call: TRBV29-1
d_call: -
j_call: TRBJ1-2
clone_size: -
cdr3_aa: CSVEYNYGYTF
cdr3_nt: TGCAGCGTTGAGTATAACTATGGCTACACCTTC

cdr3_length: 15
v_call: TRBV7-3
d_call: -
j_call: TRBJ2-3
clone_size: -
cdr3_aa: CASSLTVTRTDTQYF
cdr3_nt: TGTGCCAGCAGCTTAACGGTGACTCGCACAGATACGCAGTATTTT

cdr3_length: 17
v_call: TRBV18
d_call: TRBD1
j_call: TRBJ2-4
clone_size: -
cdr3_aa: CASSPPSPGQGLNIQYF
cdr3_nt: TGTGCCAGCTCACCACCTTCGCCGGGACAGGGGTTAAACATTCAGTACTTC

cdr3_length: 13
v_call: TRBV29-1
d_call: -
j_call: TRBJ1-1
clone_size: few
cdr3_aa: CSGGAGSYTEAFF
cdr3_nt: TGCAGCGGTGGTGCAGGGTCGTACACTGAAGCTTTCTTT

cdr3_length: 12
v_call: TRBV19
d_call: -
j_call: TRBJ2-7
clone_size: -
cdr3_aa: CSDRTNSYEQYF
cdr3_nt: TGCTCCGACAGGACGAACTCCTACGAGCAGTACTTC

cdr3_length: 16
v_call: TRBV5-4
d_call: -
j_call: TRBJ2-5
clone_size: -
cdr3_aa: CASSLEPSVIRETQYF
cdr3_nt: TGTGCCAGCAGCTTGGAACCTAGCGTAATACGAGAGACCCAGTACTTC

cdr3_length: 15
v_call: TRBV19
d_call: TRBD2
j_call: TRBJ2-1
clone_size: once
cdr3_aa: CASRPGTSGINEQFF
cdr3_nt: TGTGCCAGTAGACCCGGGACTAGCGGGATAAATGAGCAGTTCTTC